This TCR beta chain was sequenced in a study of shared clonotypes between healthy human individuals. Germline CDR1 reads SGHTA; CDR2 reads FQGNSA. This CDR3 spans 14 amino acids. Trimming took 1 base from V and 5 from J, leaving 8 bases between them. Worth noting for this clone: Other DNA variants within this sample encode the same CDR3.

The investigators split CD4+ cells into a CD45RA+ naive subset and a CD45RA-negative memory subset. The assay was immunoSEQ multiplex PCR, and TCRdb's table has in-frame clones only and misses some. Of some 980,000 clones detected, 70% to 85% appear once; the ten largest clones hold roughly 1.5%. The sequenced sample was memory CD4+ T cells sorted from blood. Stated subset: CD45RA-negative fraction. The receptor's source is a man aged 18 to 30 in good health. The chain carries TRBV7-2 and TRBJ2-2, with D perhaps matching TRBD1 or TRBD2 (6 bases each). The CDR3 DNA reads TGTGCCAGCAGCTTAGGGAGGGGGACCGGGGAGCTGTTTTTT. Translation: CASSLGRGTGELFF.